This TCR beta chain comes out of a study of blood T cell repertoires in COVID-19. About the research overall: COVID-19 samples collected from the United States, Italy and Spain covered acute and convalescent phases. Sources were T cells, B-cell-depleted T cells, or PBMCs; the material itself was cDNA or gDNA.

This CDR3 spans 14 amino acids. Per germline, CDR1 SQVTM and CDR2 ANQGSEA. V lost 3 bases, J lost 0 bases, and 11 bases lay in between. In the authors' methods: By means of reference gene primer amplification, nucleated cell counts were estimated. Sequenced by immunoSEQ multiplex PCR; TCRdb stores in-frame clones only, minus some. The DNA was the basis for D and trimming; V, J and clone size are from that table. The table lists approximately 300,000 clones, more than 70% of them singletons. The sequence derives from a man aged 18 to 29 who had recovered from COVID-19. Sequences were obtained from peripheral blood. The chain joins TRBV29-1 to TRBJ1-1; the D gene is possibly TRBD1 (6 bases). CDR3 protein: CSVDIQGVNTEAFF. Here the CDR3 DNA reads TGCAGCGTTGATATACAGGGCGTGAACACTGAAGCTTTCTTT. The full variable domain, in which reference TRBV29-1 and TRBJ1-1 provide the parts outside the CDR3, is SAVISQKPSRDICQRGTSLTIQCQVDSQVTMMFWYRQQPGQSLTLIATANQGSEATYESGFVIDKFPISRPNLTFSTLTVSNMSPEDSSIYLCSVDIQGVNTEAFFGQGTRLTVV.